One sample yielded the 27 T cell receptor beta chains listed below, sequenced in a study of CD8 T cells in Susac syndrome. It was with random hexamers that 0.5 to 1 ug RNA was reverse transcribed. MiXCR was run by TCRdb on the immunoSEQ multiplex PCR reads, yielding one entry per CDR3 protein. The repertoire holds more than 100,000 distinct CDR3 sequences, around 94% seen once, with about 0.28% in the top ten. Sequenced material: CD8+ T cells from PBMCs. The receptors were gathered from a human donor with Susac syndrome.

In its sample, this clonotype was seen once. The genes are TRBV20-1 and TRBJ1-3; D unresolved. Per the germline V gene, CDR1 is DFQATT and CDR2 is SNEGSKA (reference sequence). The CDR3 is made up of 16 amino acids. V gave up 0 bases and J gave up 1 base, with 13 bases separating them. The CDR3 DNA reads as TGCAGTGCTAGAGATGTAGCAGCCGATTCTGGAAACACCATATATTTT. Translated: CSARDVAADSGNTIYF.

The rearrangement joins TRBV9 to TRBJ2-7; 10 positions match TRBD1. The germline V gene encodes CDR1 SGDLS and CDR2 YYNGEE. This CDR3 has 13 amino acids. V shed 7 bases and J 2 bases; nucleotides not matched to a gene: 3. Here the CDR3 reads CASGGTGAYEQYF. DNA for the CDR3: TGTGCCAGCGGCGGGACAGGGGCCTACGAGCAGTACTTC.

The CDR3 nucleotides are TGTGCTAGTGGTTCGCCGGACAGGGGGGATGGCTACACCTTC. It encodes CASGSPDRGDGYTF. The chain joins TRBV12-5 to TRBJ1-2; 10 bases map to TRBD1. V dropped 4 bases and J dropped 6; count of bases not matched to a gene: 5. The germline V gene has CDR1 LGHNT and CDR2 FRNRAP. The CDR3 extends over 14 amino acids.

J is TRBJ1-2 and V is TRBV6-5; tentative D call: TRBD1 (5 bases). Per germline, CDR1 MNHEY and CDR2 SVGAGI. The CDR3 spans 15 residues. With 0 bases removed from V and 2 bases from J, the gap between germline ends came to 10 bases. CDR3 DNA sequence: TGTGCCAGCAGTTACTCGGGGGGAACGAACTATGGCTACACCTTC. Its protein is CASSYSGGTNYGYTF.

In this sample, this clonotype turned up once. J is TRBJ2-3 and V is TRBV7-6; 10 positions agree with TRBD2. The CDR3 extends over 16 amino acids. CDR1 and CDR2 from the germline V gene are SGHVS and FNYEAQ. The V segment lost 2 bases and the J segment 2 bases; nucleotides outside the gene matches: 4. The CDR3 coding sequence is TGTGCCAGCAGCTTATTGACTAGCGGGTCCACAGATACGCAGTATTTT. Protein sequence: CASSLLTSGSTDTQYF.

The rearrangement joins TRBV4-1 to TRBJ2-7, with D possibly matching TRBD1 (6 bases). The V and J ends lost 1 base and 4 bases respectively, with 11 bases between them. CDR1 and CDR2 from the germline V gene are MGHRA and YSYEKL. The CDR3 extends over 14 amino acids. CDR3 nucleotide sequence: TGCGCCAGCAGCCAAGCTTGGCAGGGGTACGAGCAGTACTTC. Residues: CASSQAWQGYEQYF.

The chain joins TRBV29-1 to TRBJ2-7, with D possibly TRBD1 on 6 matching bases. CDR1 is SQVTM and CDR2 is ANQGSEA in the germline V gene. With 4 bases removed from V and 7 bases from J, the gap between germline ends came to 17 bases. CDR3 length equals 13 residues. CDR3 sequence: CSVAPRTVGEQYF. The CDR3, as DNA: TGCAGCGTTGCCCCCCGGACAGTGGGGGAGCAGTACTTC.

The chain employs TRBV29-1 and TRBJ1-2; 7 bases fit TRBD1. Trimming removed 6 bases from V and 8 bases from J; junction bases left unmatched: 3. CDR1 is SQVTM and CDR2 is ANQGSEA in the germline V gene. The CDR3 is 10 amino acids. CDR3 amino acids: CSVDRVGYTF. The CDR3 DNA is TGCAGCGTCGACAGGGTCGGCTACACCTTC.

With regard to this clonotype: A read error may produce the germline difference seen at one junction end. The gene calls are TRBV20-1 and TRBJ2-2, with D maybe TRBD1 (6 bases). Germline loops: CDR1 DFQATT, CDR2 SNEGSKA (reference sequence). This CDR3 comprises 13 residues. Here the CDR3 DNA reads TGCAGTGCTAGGAGGACAGACACCGGGGAGCTTTTTTTT. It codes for CSARRTDTGELFF.

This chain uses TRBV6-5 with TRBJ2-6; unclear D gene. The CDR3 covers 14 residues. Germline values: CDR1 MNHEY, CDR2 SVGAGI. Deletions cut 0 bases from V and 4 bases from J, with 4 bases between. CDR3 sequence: CASSYSHGANVLTF. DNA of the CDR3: TGTGCCAGCAGTTACTCGCACGGGGCCAACGTCCTGACTTTC.

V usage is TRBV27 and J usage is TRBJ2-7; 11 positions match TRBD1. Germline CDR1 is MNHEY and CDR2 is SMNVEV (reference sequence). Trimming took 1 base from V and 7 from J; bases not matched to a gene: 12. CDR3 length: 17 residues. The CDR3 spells CASSLLGAGQGVGEQYF. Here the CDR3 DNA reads TGTGCCAGCAGTTTATTGGGTGCGGGACAGGGGGTCGGTGAGCAGTACTTC.

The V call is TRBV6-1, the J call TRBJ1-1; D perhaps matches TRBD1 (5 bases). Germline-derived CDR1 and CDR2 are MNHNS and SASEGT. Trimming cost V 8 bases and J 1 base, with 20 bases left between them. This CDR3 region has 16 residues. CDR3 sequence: CASAQGDWGRNTEAFF. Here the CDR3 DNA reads TGTGCCAGCGCCCAGGGAGACTGGGGGAGGAACACTGAAGCTTTCTTT.

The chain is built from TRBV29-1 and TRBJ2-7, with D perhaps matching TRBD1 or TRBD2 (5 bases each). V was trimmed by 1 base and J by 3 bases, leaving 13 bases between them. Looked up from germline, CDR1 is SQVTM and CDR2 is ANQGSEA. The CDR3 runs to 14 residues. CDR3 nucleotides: TGCAGCGTTGAAGTTACGGGACGACACTACGAGCAGTACTTC. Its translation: CSVEVTGRHYEQYF.

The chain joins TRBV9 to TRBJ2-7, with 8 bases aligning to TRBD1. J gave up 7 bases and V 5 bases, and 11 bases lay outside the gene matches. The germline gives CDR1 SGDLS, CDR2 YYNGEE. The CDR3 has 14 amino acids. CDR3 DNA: TGTGCCAGCAGTTTTACCTCCGGGACAGGTGAGCAGTACTTC. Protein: CASSFTSGTGEQYF.

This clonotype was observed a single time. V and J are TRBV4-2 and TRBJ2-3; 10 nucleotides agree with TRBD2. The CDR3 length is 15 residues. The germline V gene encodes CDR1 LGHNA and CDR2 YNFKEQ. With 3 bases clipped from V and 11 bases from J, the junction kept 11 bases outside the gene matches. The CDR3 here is CASSQGTSGDPRQYF. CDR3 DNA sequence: TGTGCCAGCAGCCAGGGTACTAGCGGGGACCCGAGGCAGTATTTT.

DNA for the CDR3: TGCAGCGTTGAAGTCGGTCAGGAAAACTATGGCTACACCTTC. It translates to CSVEVGQENYGYTF. The genes are TRBV29-1 and TRBJ1-2; D gene uncertain. The ends were cut back, 1 base at V and 2 bases at J, with 11 bases in the middle. The V gene's germline CDR1 is SQVTM and CDR2 ANQGSEA. The CDR3 runs 14 residues.

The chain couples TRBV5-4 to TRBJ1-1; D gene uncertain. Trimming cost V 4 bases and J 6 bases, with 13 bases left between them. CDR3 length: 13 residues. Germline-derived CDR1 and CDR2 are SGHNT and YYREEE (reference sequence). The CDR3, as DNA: TGTGCCAGCAGCGATGAGGCCGACCCTGAAGCTTTCTTT. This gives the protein CASSDEADPEAFF.

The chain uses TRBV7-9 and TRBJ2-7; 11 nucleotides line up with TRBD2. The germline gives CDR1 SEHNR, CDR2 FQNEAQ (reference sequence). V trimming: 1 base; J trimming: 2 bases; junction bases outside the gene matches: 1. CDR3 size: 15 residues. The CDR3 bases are TGTGCCAGCAGCTTAGTGGGACTAGCGGCCTACGAGCAGTACTTC. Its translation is CASSLVGLAAYEQYF.

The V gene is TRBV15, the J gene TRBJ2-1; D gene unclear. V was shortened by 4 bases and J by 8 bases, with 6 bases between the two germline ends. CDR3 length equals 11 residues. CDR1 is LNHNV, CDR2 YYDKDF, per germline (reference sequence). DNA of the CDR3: TGTGCCACCAGCAAGTGGGATGAGCAGTTCTTC. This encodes CATSKWDEQFF. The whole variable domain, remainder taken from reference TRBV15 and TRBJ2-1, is DAMVIQNPRYQVTQFGKPVTLSCSQTLNHNVMYWYQQKSSQAPKLLFHYYDKDFNNEADTPDNFQSRRPNTSFCFLDIRSPGLGDTAMYLCATSKWDEQFFGPGTRLTVL.

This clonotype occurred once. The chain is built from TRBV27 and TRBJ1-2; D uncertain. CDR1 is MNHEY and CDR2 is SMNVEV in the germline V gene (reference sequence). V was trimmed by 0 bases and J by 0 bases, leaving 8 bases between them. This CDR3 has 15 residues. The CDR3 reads CASSLSARANYGYTF. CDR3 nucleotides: TGTGCCAGCAGTTTATCGGCGCGGGCTAACTATGGCTACACCTTC.

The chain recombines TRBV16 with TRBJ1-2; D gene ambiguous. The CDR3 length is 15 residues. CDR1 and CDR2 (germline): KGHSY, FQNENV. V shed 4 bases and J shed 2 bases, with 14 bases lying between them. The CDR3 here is CASSPSRSANYGYTF. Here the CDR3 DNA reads TGTGCCAGCAGCCCGTCACGGTCAGCAAACTATGGCTACACCTTC.

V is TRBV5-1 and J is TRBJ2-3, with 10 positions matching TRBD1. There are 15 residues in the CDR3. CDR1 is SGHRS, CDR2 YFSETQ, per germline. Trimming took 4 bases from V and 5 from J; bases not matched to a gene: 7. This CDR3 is CASSTDGQGGDTQYF. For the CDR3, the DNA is TGCGCCAGCAGCACCGACGGACAGGGGGGAGATACGCAGTATTTT.

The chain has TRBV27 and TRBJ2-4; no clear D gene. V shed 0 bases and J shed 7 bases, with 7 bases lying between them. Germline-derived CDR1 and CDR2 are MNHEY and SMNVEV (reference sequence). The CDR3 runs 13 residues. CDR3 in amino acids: CASSLSWRNIQYF. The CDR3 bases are TGTGCCAGCAGTTTATCGTGGCGTAACATTCAGTACTTC.

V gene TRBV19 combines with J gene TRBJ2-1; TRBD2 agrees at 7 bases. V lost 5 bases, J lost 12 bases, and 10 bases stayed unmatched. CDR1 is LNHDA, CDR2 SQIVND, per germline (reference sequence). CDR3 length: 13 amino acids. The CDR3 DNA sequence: TGTGCCAGTAGTCTTGGACTAGTCGGTGCGCAGTTCTTC. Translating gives CASSLGLVGAQFF.

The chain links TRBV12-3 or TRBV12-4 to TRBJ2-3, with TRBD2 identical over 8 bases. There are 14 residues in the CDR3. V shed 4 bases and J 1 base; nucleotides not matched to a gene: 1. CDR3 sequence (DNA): TGTGCCAGCAGTTGGACTAGCCGCACAGATACGCAGTATTTT. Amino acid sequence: CASSWTSRTDTQYF.

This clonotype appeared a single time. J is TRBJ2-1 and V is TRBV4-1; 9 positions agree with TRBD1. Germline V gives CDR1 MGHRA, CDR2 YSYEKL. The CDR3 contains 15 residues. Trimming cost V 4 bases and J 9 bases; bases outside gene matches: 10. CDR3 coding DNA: TGCGCCAGCAGCCTGGGATTGGGACAGGGAGCTGAGCAGTTCTTC. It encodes CASSLGLGQGAEQFF.

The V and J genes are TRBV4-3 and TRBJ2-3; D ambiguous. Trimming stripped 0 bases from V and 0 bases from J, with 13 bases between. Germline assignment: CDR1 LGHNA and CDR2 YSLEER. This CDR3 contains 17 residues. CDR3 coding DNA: TGCGCCAGCAGCCAAGATTTGACGGGTGCTAGCACAGATACGCAGTATTTT. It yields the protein CASSQDLTGASTDTQYF.